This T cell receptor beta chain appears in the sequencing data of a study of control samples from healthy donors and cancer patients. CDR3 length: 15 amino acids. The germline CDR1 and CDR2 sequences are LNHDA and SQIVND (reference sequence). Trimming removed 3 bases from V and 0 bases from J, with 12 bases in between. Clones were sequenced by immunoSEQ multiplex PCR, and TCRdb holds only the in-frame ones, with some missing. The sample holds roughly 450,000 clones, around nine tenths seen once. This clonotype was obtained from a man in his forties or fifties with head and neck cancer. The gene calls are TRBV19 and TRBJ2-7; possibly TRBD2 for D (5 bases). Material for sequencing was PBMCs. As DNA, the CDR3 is TGTGCCAGTAGTATGTCGCCGGGGAGCTCCTACGAGCAGTACTTC. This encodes CASSMSPGSSYEQYF.